This T cell receptor beta chain comes out of a study of OX40 agonist ivuxolimab in advanced cancers. The wider study: Under the entry rules, prior anti-PD-1, anti-PD-L1 or anti-CTLA-4 therapy was allowed, and around 36% had some. General study results and limits: Still undetermined is the antigen specificity of the expanded peripheral T cells. Low normalized clonal expansion also occurred in some nonresponding patients. At 0.1-3.0 mg/kg, partial responders had clonal expansion among the lowest observed.

Germline CDR1 LGHNA, CDR2 YNFKEQ. Trimming cost V 1 base and J 0 bases, with 13 bases left between them. There are 17 residues in the CDR3. Comments on this clone: Its matching antigen is unknown.

Here immunoSEQ multiplex PCR was the method, and the copy in TCRdb shows in-frame clones only, minus some. The sample consists of 45,000 to 65,000 clones, about 87% of them appearing once. The chain combines TRBV4-2 with TRBJ1-5, with D maybe TRBD1 (5 bases). This receptor was identified in an adult with an advanced solid tumor such as melanoma, head and neck, liver or kidney cancer. The sample was CD4+ or CD8+ T cells sorted from blood, taken in a trial of the OX40 agonist ivuxolimab. The CDR3 DNA reads as TGTGCCAGCAGCCAAGTGGGGCAGGGTAATAGCAATCAGCCCCAGCATTTT. This sequence encodes CASSQVGQGNSNQPQHF.